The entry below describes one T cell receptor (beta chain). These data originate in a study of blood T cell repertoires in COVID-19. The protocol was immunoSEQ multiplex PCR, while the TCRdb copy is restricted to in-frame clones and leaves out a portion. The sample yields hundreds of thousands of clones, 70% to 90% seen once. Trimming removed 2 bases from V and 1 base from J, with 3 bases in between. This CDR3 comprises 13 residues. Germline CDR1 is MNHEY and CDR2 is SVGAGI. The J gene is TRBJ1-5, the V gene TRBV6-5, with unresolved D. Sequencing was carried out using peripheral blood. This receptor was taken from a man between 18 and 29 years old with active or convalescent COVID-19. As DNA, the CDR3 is TGTGCCAGCAGTTACCGGAGCAATCAGCCCCAGCATTTT. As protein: CASSYRSNQPQHF.